The present TCR beta chain was sequenced within a study of blood T cell repertoires in COVID-19. The overall study: The analysed material was cDNA or gDNA that came from T cells, B-cell-depleted T cells, or PBMCs.

As handled by the study authors: Reference gene primers were amplified, and this amplification served to estimate nucleated cell counts. Clones were read by immunoSEQ multiplex PCR, and TCRdb kept only the in-frame ones, dropping some. D and trimming come from the DNA, and the V and J calls and clone size come from that table. The data contain about 200,000 clones, around nine tenths of them singletons. Germline CDR1 is MGHRA and CDR2 is YSYEKL. With 0 bases removed from V and 4 bases from J, the gap between germline ends came to 12 bases. CDR3 length equals 15 residues. Sequenced input: peripheral blood. V is TRBV4-1 and J is TRBJ1-2, with a possible D match to TRBD1 (6 bases). This TCR was sampled from a man aged 18 to 29 with active or convalescent COVID-19. The CDR3 spells CASSQDTGPTYGYTF. CDR3 bases: TGCGCCAGCAGCCAAGATACAGGGCCGACCTATGGCTACACCTTC.